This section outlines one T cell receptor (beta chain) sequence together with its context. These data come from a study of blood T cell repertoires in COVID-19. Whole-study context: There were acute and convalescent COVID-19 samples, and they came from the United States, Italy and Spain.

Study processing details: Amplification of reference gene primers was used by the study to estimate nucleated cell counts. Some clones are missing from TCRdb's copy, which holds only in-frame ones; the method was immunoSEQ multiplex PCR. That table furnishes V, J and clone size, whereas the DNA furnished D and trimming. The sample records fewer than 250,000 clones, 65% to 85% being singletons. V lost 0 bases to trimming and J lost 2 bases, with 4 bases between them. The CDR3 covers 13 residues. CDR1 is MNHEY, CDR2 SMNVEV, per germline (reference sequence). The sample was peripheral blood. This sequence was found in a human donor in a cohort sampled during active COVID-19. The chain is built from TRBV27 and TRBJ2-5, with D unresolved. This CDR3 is CASSLSRQETQYF. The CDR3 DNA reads TGTGCCAGCAGTTTATCGAGGCAAGAGACCCAGTACTTC.